This T cell receptor beta chain was retrieved from a study of T cell therapy after organ transplantation. About the research overall: T cells were expanded 2 to 3 weeks with 30 CMV class I/II epitopes. Responders numbered eight and nonresponders two among around 10 patients.

CDR1 is MNHNY and CDR2 is SVGAGI in the germline V gene (reference sequence). The CDR3 sequence is 15 residues long. With 6 bases clipped from V and 0 bases from J, the junction kept 3 bases outside the gene matches. Profiled with immunoSEQ multiplex PCR; TCRdb holds only in-frame clones, not every one. The data contain 20,000 or so clones, around 83% of them singletons. Time point denoted: 20-29 weeks after completion of therapy. As for this clone: What it binds is not known.

Study results and limitations: In nonresponders, reduced coverage from low CD8+ yield may limit detected expansions. Nonresponders had marked pretherapy clonal expansions and little post-therapy change.

Sequencing was performed on CD8+ T cells from blood, taken after autologous CMV-specific T cell therapy. This sequence originates from a human patient who had received a solid organ transplant and had CMV disease. The graft donor may be the source of some T cells. The chain recombines TRBV6-6 with TRBJ1-1; 11 bases map to TRBD1. CDR3 nucleotide sequence: TGTGCCAGCAGCAGGACAGGGGGCTTGAACACTGAAGCTTTCTTT. Protein: CASSRTGGLNTEAFF.